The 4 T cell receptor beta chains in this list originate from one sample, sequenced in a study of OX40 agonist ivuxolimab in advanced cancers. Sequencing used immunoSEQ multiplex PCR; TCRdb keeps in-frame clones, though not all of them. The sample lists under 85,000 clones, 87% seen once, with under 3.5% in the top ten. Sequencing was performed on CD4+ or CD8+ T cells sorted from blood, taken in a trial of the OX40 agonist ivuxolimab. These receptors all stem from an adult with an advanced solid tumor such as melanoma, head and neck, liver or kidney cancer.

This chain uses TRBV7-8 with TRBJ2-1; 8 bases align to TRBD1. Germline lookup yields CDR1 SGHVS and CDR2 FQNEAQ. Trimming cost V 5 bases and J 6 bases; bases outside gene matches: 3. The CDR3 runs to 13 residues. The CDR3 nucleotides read TGTGCCAGCAGCGGAGGACAGGGCAATGAGCAGTTCTTC. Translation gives CASSGGQGNEQFF.

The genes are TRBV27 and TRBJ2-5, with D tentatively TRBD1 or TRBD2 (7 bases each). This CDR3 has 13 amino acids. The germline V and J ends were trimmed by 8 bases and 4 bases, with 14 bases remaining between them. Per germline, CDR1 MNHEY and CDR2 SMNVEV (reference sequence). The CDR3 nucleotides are TGTGCCAGCCGGGGGGCAGGGGGAGAGACCCAGTACTTC. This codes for CASRGAGGETQYF.

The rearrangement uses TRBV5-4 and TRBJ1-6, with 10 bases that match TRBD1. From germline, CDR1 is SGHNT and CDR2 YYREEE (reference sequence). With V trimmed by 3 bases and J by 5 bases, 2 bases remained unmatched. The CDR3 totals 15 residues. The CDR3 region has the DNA TGTGCCAGCAGCTCAGGGACAGGGGATAATTCACCCCTCCACTTT. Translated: CASSSGTGDNSPLHF.

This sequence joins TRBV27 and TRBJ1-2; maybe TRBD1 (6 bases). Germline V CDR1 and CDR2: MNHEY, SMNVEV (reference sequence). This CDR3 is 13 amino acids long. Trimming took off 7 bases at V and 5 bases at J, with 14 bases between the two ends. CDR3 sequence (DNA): TGTGCCAGCAAGCCGGGGGCAGGGTATGGCTACACCTTC. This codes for CASKPGAGYGYTF.